This T cell receptor (beta chain) was recorded in a study of T-cell reconstitution after alpha-beta-depleted transplantation in children. This clonotype was observed a handful of times. The antigen is undetermined. Study-level points and caveats: The authors attributed T-cell counts and diversity one year after transplant mostly to newly produced T cells. Reported findings indicate that, about two months after transplant, alpha-beta T cells came from several hundred expanded clones, which were derived from non-depleted graft cells.

Germline loops: CDR1 MGHDK, CDR2 SYGVNS. CDR3 length equals 14 residues. V was trimmed by 5 bases and J by 7 bases, leaving 15 bases between them. Researchers prepared the TCRbeta library using unique molecular identifiers, the study reports. In TCRdb, the PCR reads were re-called with MiXCR into one record per CDR3 protein. The repertoire holds about 120,000 distinct CDR3 sequences, with more than 20% as singletons. This TCR derives from a male patient aged 2-10 years who had a stem cell transplant for chronic granulomatous disease, so the T cells may come from the graft donor. Sequencing was performed on PBMCs, mostly from graft donor cells, taken 180 days after TCRalphabeta/CD19-depleted stem cell transplant. This sequence joins TRBV25-1 and TRBJ2-1; D remains unclear. CDR3 DNA sequence: TGTGCCAGCAGTCCCCTTGGACCCGCTAATGAGCAGTTCTTC. Residues: CASSPLGPANEQFF. The whole variable domain, filled in from reference TRBV25-1 and TRBJ2-1, reads EADIYQTPRYLVIGTGKKITLECSQTMGHDKMYWYQQDPGMELHLIHYSYGVNSTEKGDLSSESTVSRIRTEHFPLTLESARPSHTSQYLCASSPLGPANEQFFGPGTRLTVL.